The clone carrying this T cell receptor beta chain turned up a few times. The target antigen is unknown. Trimming took off 0 bases at V and 4 bases at J, with 9 bases between the two ends. Per germline, CDR1 SGDLS and CDR2 YYNGEE. The CDR3 runs to 14 residues. The data originate from a study of T-cell memory formation after mild COVID-19. Findings and limits, study-wide: The SARS-CoV-2 specificity of second-wave clones reaching peak at day 37 remained unverified. Pre-infection memory held some responding clones, suggesting pre-existing cross-reactive T cells responded. A second wave expanding day 15 to 37 was CD4+-biased; contracting clones were balanced.

TCR alpha and TCR beta cDNA libraries carrying sample barcodes and UMIs came from 5'RACE with constant-segment primers. MiXCR, applied by TCRdb to the 5' RACE reads, yields one record per CDR3 protein. Here the sample spans about 350,000 distinct CDR3 sequences, around 15% being singletons. This TCR was recovered from a man aged 18 to 35 who had mild COVID-19 (a few samples of this study predate the infection). Cell type and time point are not known. Material: PBMCs or a T cell subset sorted from them (not recorded which). This chain connects TRBV9 to TRBJ2-3, with D possibly matching TRBD1 (6 bases). The CDR3 bases are TGTGCCAGCAGCGTAGCAGGGGACGCAGATACGCAGTATTTT. Protein sequence: CASSVAGDADTQYF.